Below are 23 T cell receptor beta chains sequenced from a single sample in a study of cytomegalovirus exposure and HLA in healthy donors. 60 Vbeta and 13 Jbeta primers were used in PCR. TCRdb's table, derived via immunoSEQ multiplex PCR, lists solely in-frame clones and lacks some. There are about 140,000 clones in the sample; approximately 82% occur only once, and roughly 1.4% lies in the top ten. Specimen: PBMCs. The receptors originated from a man between 25 and 39 years old in good health and CMV-seropositive.

The chain combines TRBV27 with TRBJ1-1; D is possibly TRBD1 (6 bases). The CDR3 runs 14 residues. With 5 bases removed from V and 6 bases from J, the gap between germline ends came to 16 bases. The germline V gene encodes CDR1 MNHEY and CDR2 SMNVEV (reference sequence). For the CDR3, the DNA is TGTGCCAGCAGTCCCCTAGGGGGGGGCCCTGAAGCTTTCTTT. It is translated as CASSPLGGGPEAFF.

The gene calls are TRBV10-3 and TRBJ2-7, with 12 bases identical to TRBD2. The CDR3 runs to 13 residues. Per germline, CDR1 ENHRY and CDR2 SYGVKD. The J segment lost 5 bases and the V segment lost 10 bases, leaving 6 bases of the junction unmatched. The CDR3 spells CATATSGSHEQYF. The CDR3 region has the DNA TGTGCCACCGCGACTAGCGGGAGCCACGAGCAGTACTTC.

In its sample, this clone was seen a few times. The gene calls are TRBV27 and TRBJ2-5; tentatively, D is TRBD1 (5 bases). The CDR3 spans 12 residues. Looked up from germline, CDR1 is MNHEY and CDR2 is SMNVEV (reference sequence). Trimming cost V 7 bases and J 1 base, with 7 bases left between them. The CDR3 region is CASKTVQETQYF. The CDR3 region has the DNA TGTGCCAGCAAGACAGTCCAAGAGACCCAGTACTTC.

The V gene is TRBV15, the J gene TRBJ2-1; D is perhaps TRBD1 (6 bases). Germline-derived CDR1 and CDR2 are LNHNV and YYDKDF (reference sequence). V dropped 1 base and J dropped 6 bases, with 13 bases sitting between them. This CDR3 is 15 amino acids long. The DNA for the CDR3 is TGTGCCACCAGCAGAGTAGGACAGATTTTCAATGAGCAGTTCTTC. Residues: CATSRVGQIFNEQFF. The full variable domain, in which reference TRBV15 and TRBJ2-1 provide the parts outside the CDR3, is DAMVIQNPRYQVTQFGKPVTLSCSQTLNHNVMYWYQQKSSQAPKLLFHYYDKDFNNEADTPDNFQSRRPNTSFCFLDIRSPGLGDTAMYLCATSRVGQIFNEQFFGPGTRLTVL.

The chain links TRBV25-1 to TRBJ2-7, with TRBD2 identical over 10 bases. Germline CDR1 is MGHDK and CDR2 is SYGVNS. This CDR3 has 17 amino acids. The V segment lost 4 bases and the J segment 2 bases; nucleotides outside the gene matches: 11. Here the CDR3 reads CASSAPPTSGDTYEQYF. The CDR3 region has the DNA TGTGCCAGCAGTGCCCCCCCTACTAGCGGGGATACCTACGAGCAGTACTTC.

The chain carries TRBV6-1 and TRBJ1-1; 7 nucleotides agree with TRBD1. The CDR3 has 14 amino acids. From germline, CDR1 is MNHNS and CDR2 SASEGT. Trimming removed 6 bases from V and 5 bases from J; junction bases left unmatched: 9. CDR3 sequence: CASRKQGLVTEAFF. CDR3 nucleotide sequence: TGTGCCAGCAGAAAACAGGGGTTGGTGACTGAAGCTTTCTTT.

The J gene is TRBJ1-4, the V gene TRBV7-8, with a possible D match to TRBD1 (5 bases). Germline-derived CDR1 and CDR2 are SGHVS and FQNEAQ. The CDR3 extends over 13 amino acids. Between the trimmed V and J ends, which lost 4 bases and 8 bases, there was a span of 11 bases. CDR3 sequence: CASSYFGGEKLFF. CDR3 nucleotide sequence: TGTGCCAGCAGCTACTTCGGGGGGGAAAAACTGTTTTTT.

The chain combines TRBV28 with TRBJ2-4, with a possible D match to TRBD2 (6 bases). The CDR3 extends over 15 amino acids. Trimming removed 10 bases at V and 0 bases at J, with 16 bases between. The V gene's germline CDR1 is MDHEN and CDR2 SYDVKM. The CDR3 region is CAIMTGDRAKNIQYF. CDR3 nucleotides: TGTGCCATCATGACGGGGGATCGAGCCAAAAACATTCAGTACTTC.

The CDR3 sequence: CASRDRAGGNQPQHF. Written as DNA, the CDR3 is TGTGCCAGTAGGGACAGGGCGGGTGGCAATCAGCCCCAGCATTTT. The chain uses TRBV19 and TRBJ1-5; 8 positions agree with TRBD1. The CDR3 sequence is 15 residues long. The V gene end was trimmed by 6 bases and the J gene end by 2 bases; junction bases not matched to a gene: 6. CDR1 LNHDA and CDR2 SQIVND come from the germline V gene (reference sequence).

The chain is built from TRBV11-3 and TRBJ1-2, with 8 bases that match TRBD1. CDR3 length equals 18 residues. Germline loops: CDR1 SGHNT, CDR2 YENEEA. J gave up 0 bases and V 1 base, and 10 bases lay outside the gene matches. CDR3 coding DNA: TGTGCCAGCAGCTTAGGGCAGGGGGCCGGATACTCTAACTATGGCTACACCTTC. Its translation: CASSLGQGAGYSNYGYTF.

The chain combines TRBV19 with TRBJ2-7; D is perhaps TRBD2 (7 bases). The CDR3 runs 14 residues. Germline-derived CDR1 and CDR2 are LNHDA and SQIVND (reference sequence). Deletions cut 5 bases from V and 4 bases from J, with 15 bases between. CDR3 DNA sequence: TGTGCCAGTAGTCCAGGACTAGGGGGTTACGAGCAGTACTTC. Translation: CASSPGLGGYEQYF.

This clone was seen only once. The rearrangement joins TRBV5-1 to TRBJ2-1, with 10 bases fitting TRBD1. Trimming removed 2 bases from V and 9 bases from J; junction bases left unmatched: 8. The V gene's germline CDR1 is SGHRS and CDR2 YFSETQ. This CDR3 has 15 amino acids. The CDR3, as DNA: TGCGCCAGCAGCTTAGGGACAGGGGTTCGGGGTGAGCAGTTCTTC. Its protein is CASSLGTGVRGEQFF.

The chain has TRBV4-1 and TRBJ2-1; no firm D call. V gave up 1 base and J gave up 1 base, with 11 bases separating them. Per the germline V gene, CDR1 is MGHRA and CDR2 is YSYEKL. CDR3 length equals 16 residues. The CDR3 region is CASSQAYLDSYNEQFF. The CDR3 DNA reads as TGCGCCAGCAGCCAAGCTTACCTAGATTCCTACAATGAGCAGTTCTTC.

V and J are TRBV7-8 and TRBJ2-3, with D maybe TRBD1 (6 bases). The CDR3 runs to 19 residues. Germline CDR1 and CDR2: SGHVS and FQNEAQ. V was trimmed by 1 base and J by 2 bases, leaving 22 bases between them. The CDR3 sequence is CASSLVGQGLLRFTDTQYF. CDR3 bases: TGTGCCAGCAGCTTAGTAGGCCAGGGGCTACTACGATTCACAGATACGCAGTATTTT.

This chain joins TRBV7-3 and TRBJ2-6, with TRBD1 matching over 7 bases. CDR3 length: 17 residues. The ends lost 3 bases at V and 4 bases at J; junction bases unmatched: 9. CDR1 is SGHTA, CDR2 FQGTGA, per germline. For the CDR3, the DNA is TGTGCCAGCAGCTTGAGGGGTCCCAGGGGGGGGGCCAACGTCCTGACTTTC. The encoded protein is CASSLRGPRGGANVLTF.

For the CDR3, the DNA is TGTGCCAGCTCACGCCGACAGGGGGTAGATACGCAGTATTTT. Residues: CASSRRQGVDTQYF. The genes are TRBV18 and TRBJ2-3; 9 bases are a match to TRBD1. Germline V gene sequence: CDR1 KGHSH, CDR2 LQKENI. The length of the CDR3 is 14 residues. V gave up 4 bases and J gave up 5 bases; unmatched junction bases: 4.

The rearrangement joins TRBV4-2 to TRBJ2-3; 8 bases are shared with TRBD2. This CDR3 contains 18 residues. V shed 0 bases and J 1 base; nucleotides not matched to a gene: 9. Germline V gene sequence: CDR1 LGHNA, CDR2 YNFKEQ. The CDR3 coding sequence is TGTGCCAGCAGCCAAGACCAAGGGGGACTAGTCGGCACAGATACGCAGTATTTT. Its protein is CASSQDQGGLVGTDTQYF.

This clone was seen more than once but under ten times. The genes are TRBV6-6 and TRBJ2-7; 7 nucleotides line up with TRBD1. Trimming took 5 bases from V and 4 from J; bases not matched to a gene: 11. Germline V gives CDR1 MNHNY, CDR2 SVGAGI (reference sequence). The CDR3 sequence is 15 residues long. The CDR3 protein is CASSPRDRKDYEQYF. The CDR3 DNA sequence: TGTGCCAGCAGTCCCCGGGACAGAAAAGATTACGAGCAGTACTTC.

The CDR3 DNA follows: TGTGCCAGCAGCCTAAGTAGCGGGATCACCGGGGAGCTGTTTTTT. As protein: CASSLSSGITGELFF. V and J are TRBV7-9 and TRBJ2-2; 8 bases agree with TRBD2. The CDR3 has 15 amino acids. J was trimmed by 4 bases and V by 5 bases; bases with no gene match: 6. Germline loops: CDR1 SEHNR, CDR2 FQNEAQ (reference sequence). Combining the CDR3 with reference TRBV7-9 and TRBJ2-2 gives the whole variable domain DTGVSQNPRHKITKRGQNVTFRCDPISEHNRLYWYRQTLGQGPEFLTYFQNEAQLEKSRLLSDRFSAERPKGSFSTLEIQRTEQGDSAMYLCASSLSSGITGELFFGEGSRLTVL.

CDR3 amino acids: CASSLAGQLSSYEQYF. In DNA form, the CDR3 reads TGTGCCAGCAGCTTGGCTGGACAGTTGAGCTCCTACGAGCAGTACTTC. This sequence joins TRBV5-6 and TRBJ2-7; a weak D match, TRBD1 (6 bases). Germline loops: CDR1 SGHDT, CDR2 YYEEEE. This CDR3 has 16 amino acids. Trimming stripped 0 bases from V and 0 bases from J, with 13 bases between.

As for this clone: Different DNA sequences within this sample yield the same CDR3. This chain joins TRBV5-1 and TRBJ1-1; D possibly corresponds to TRBD1 (5 bases). Germline V lookup: CDR1 SGHRS, CDR2 YFSETQ. The V end lost 0 bases, the J end lost 4 bases, and 16 bases lay between the germline ends. The CDR3 consists of 16 residues. CDR3 protein: CASSLASGREGTEAFF. CDR3 sequence (DNA): TGCGCCAGCAGCTTGGCCTCAGGCAGGGAAGGCACTGAAGCTTTCTTT.

The chain carries TRBV5-1 and TRBJ2-5; a possible D gene is TRBD2 (5 bases). The germline V gene has CDR1 SGHRS and CDR2 YFSETQ. This CDR3 has 15 amino acids. Trimming stripped 3 bases from V and 4 bases from J, with 16 bases between. DNA of the CDR3: TGCGCCAGCAGCTCTCTACAAGCAGGAGGAGAGACCCAGTACTTC. Residues: CASSSLQAGGETQYF.

The V and J genes are TRBV10-3 and TRBJ2-5; tentative D call: TRBD2 (5 bases). The CDR3 has 14 residues. Trimming took 3 bases from V and 4 from J, leaving 12 bases between them. Germline CDR1 and CDR2: ENHRY and SYGVKD. The CDR3 DNA is TGTGCCATCAGTGACGGATCGGGGTTAGAGACCCAGTACTTC. Protein: CAISDGSGLETQYF.